This TCR beta chain was found in a study of CD8+ T cells in alopecia areata (dated 2018 in TCRdb). Notes on the research overall: High-throughput TCRbeta sequencing was used to examine T cell clonal expansion in alopecia areata in both the C3H/HeJ mouse model and human patients. Scalp clonality was compared across normal scalp (n=4), patchy alopecia areata scalp (n=8), and alopecia totalis/universalis scalp (n=8). Scalp tissue and sorted CD4+ and CD8+ peripheral blood T cells from patchy and totalis/universalis alopecia areata patients and from healthy controls were covered by human TCRbeta sequencing. The RNA source kit depended on sample type: the PAXgene miRNA kit for fixed scalp, the miRNeasy kit for PBMCs, and the RNeasy kit for mouse skin. immunoSEQ multiplex PCR using 35 Vbeta forward primers and 13 Jbeta reverse primers was used to amplify TCRbeta CDR3 regions. Overall study results and their limits: Higher clonality and more expanded CD8+ clones were observed in lesional scalp than in normal scalp, particularly in alopecia totalis/universalis, a finding suggestive of antigenic drive. Shared TCR sequences between patients were less evident than in mice, which may be partly attributable to HLA diversity in the patient population. Unlike mouse skin, which is dominated by gammadelta T cells, normal human skin has resident alphabeta T cells that are also sequenced, and this complicates analysis of the scalp TCR repertoire.

Notes on this clone: Which antigen it targets is not known. Within one base of it there is no much larger clone, and no base qualities were kept.

The germline V gene sets CDR1 to LGHNA and CDR2 to YSLEER. Including the terminal cysteine and phenylalanine, the CDR3 comprises 20 residues. Only the CDR3 region is kept as DNA, spanning 60 bases read in frame from base 1. Relative to germline, V is 0 bases shorter and J is 5 bases shorter, with 28 bases between their ends. PBMCs were separated by density centrifugation and stained for CD3, CD4 and CD8, after which CD4+ and CD8+ T cells were sorted on a FACSAria. Unaffected controls provided scalp biopsies and blood samples. To prepare the library, the immunoSEQ multiplex PCR assay was applied. For TCR sequencing, RNA was extracted from every sample and reverse transcribed into cDNA to serve as template. SuperScript III was used to make first-strand cDNA, primed with a 2:1 mix of oligo-dT and random hexamers. A synthetic immune receptor repertoire was used to assess amplification bias, and residual bias was removed computationally. The authors' analysis ran thus. Raw reads were preprocessed to remove errors, and CDR3 was defined by IMGT conventions from the conserved cysteine to phenylalanine. To get clonality, Shannon entropy was normalized by log2 of the number of productive unique TCRs and the result was subtracted from 1. Whether scalp clones were CD4 or CD8 was inferred by matching scalp TCRbeta sequences against CD4 and CD8 repertoires sorted from blood. Entries here come from immuneACCESS through TCRdb and include only in-frame sequences with V and J called. Some clones fail to appear in such tables; in the studies checked, an unresolved V gene covers under half of the shortfall, and the cause of the remainder is unknown. V, J and clone size derive from that table, while D and trimming were established from the DNA sequence. The sample yields approximately 99,000 clones; almost 60% were counted once. The ten largest make up less than 25% of the sample.

Sequences were obtained from CD8+ T cells sorted from blood. This chain is built from TRBV4-3 and TRBJ2-5, with the D gene call left open. This receptor was taken from a human donor in good health. The CDR3 region has the sequence CASSQERTAVWVILPETQYF. The bases read TGCGCCAGCAGCCAAGAACGAACAGCCGTCTGGGTTATACTTCCCGAGACCCAGTACTTC.